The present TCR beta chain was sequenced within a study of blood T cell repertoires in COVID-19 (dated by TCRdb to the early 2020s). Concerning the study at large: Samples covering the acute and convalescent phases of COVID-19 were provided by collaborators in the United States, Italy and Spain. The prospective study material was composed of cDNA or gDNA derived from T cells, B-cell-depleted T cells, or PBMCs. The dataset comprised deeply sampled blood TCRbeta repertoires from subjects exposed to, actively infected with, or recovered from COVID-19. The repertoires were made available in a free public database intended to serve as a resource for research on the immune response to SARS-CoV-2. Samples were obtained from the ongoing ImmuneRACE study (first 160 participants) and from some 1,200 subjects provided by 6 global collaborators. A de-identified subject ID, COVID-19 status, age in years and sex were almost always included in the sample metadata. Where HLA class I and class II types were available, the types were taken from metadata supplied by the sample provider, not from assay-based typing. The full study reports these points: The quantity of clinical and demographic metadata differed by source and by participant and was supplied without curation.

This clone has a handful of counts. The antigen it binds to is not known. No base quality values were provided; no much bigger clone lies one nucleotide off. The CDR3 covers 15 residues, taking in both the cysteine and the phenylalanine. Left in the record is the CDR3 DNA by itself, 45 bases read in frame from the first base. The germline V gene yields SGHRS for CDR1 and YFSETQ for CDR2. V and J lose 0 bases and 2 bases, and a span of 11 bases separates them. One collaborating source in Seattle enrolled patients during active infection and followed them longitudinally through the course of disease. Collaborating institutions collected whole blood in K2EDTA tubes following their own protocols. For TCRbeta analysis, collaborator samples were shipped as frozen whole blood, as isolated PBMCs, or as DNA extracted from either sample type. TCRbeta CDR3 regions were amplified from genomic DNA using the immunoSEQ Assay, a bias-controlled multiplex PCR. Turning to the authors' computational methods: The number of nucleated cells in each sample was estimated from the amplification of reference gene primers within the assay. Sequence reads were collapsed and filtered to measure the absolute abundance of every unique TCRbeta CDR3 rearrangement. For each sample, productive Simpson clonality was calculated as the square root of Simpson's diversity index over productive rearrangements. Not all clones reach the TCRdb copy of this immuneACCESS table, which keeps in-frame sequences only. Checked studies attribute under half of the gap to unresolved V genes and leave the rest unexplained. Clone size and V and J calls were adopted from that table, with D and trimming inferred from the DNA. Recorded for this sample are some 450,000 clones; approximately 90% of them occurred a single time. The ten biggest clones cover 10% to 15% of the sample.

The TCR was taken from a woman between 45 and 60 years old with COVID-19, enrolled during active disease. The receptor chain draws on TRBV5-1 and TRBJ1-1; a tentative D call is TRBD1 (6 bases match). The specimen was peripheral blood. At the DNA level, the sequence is TGCGCCAGCAGCTTGGCAACAGGGTATAACACTGAAGCTTTCTTT. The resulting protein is CASSLATGYNTEAFF.